This TCR beta chain derives from a study of blood T cell repertoires in COVID-19. The CDR3 totals 15 residues. The germline V gene encodes CDR1 MNHEY and CDR2 SVGEGT. V was shortened by 5 bases and J by 2 bases, with 13 bases between the two germline ends. Generated by immunoSEQ multiplex PCR, the TCRdb table keeps only in-frame clones and is missing some. The sample shows about 180,000 clones, more than 70% of them seen only once. Assignment of participants to cohorts was predicated upon participant-reported clinical history. Sequencing was done on a sample of PBMCs or T cells enriched from blood (not recorded which). The receptor was derived from a man aged 40-50 years who had recovered from COVID-19. The rearrangement joins TRBV6-2 or TRBV6-3 to TRBJ2-4; TRBD1 might be the D (7 bases). The CDR3 protein is CASSPQGGPKNIQYF. The CDR3 region has the DNA TGTGCCAGCAGTCCCCAGGGGGGACCCAAAAACATTCAGTACTTC.